The 25 T cell receptor beta chains below come from one sample, sequenced in a study of monozygotic twins with inflammatory bowel disease. Each CDR3 protein gets one entry in TCRdb, which reprocessed the 5' RACE reads and gives no DNA. Here the sample table reports under 350,000 distinct CDR3 sequences. Input material: blood. These receptors were obtained from a human donor with ulcerative colitis or Crohn's disease, or a healthy co-twin of an affected twin (not recorded which).

This chain joins TRBV2 and TRBJ1-1. This CDR3 contains 14 residues. The germline CDR1 and CDR2 sequences are SNHLY and FYNNEI. The CDR3: CASRAGLPNTEAFF.

V is TRBV5-1 and J is TRBJ1-5. In germline, CDR1 is SGHRS, CDR2 YFSETQ. This CDR3 has 13 amino acids. The CDR3 reads CASSLEASQPQHF. Full variable domain (missing parts from reference TRBV5-1 and TRBJ1-5): KAGVTQTPRYLIKTRGQQVTLSCSPISGHRSVSWYQQTPGQGLQFLFEYFSETQRNKGNFPGRFSGRQFSNSRSEMNVSTLELGDSALYLCASSLEASQPQHFGDGTRLSIL.

The genes are TRBV7-2 and TRBJ2-1; TCRdb calls TRBD2, which cannot be checked without DNA. This CDR3 contains 14 residues. CDR1 is SGHTA, CDR2 FQGNSA, per germline. The CDR3 loop reads CASSYPGTSGEGFF.

The rearrangement links TRBV7-2 to TRBJ1-2; as DNA is missing, the TRBD1 call by TCRdb cannot be tested. Germline loops: CDR1 SGHTA, CDR2 FQGNSA. The CDR3 loop spans 14 amino acids. The CDR3 sequence is CASSLGVGARGYTF.

The V gene is TRBV19, the J gene TRBJ2-7; TCRdb returns TRBD1, unconfirmable since there is no DNA. Germline loops: CDR1 LNHDA, CDR2 SQIVND (reference sequence). This CDR3 comprises 14 residues. CDR3 residues: CASSRGTRTYEQYF.

The CDR3 spells CASSFRGRGLAETGELFF. This chain joins TRBV7-8 and TRBJ2-2; TCRdb's D call of TRBD1 is untestable without DNA. The germline gives CDR1 SGHVS, CDR2 FQNEAQ. CDR3 length: 18 amino acids.

The V call is TRBV7-2, the J call TRBJ2-2; without DNA, the TCRdb call of TRBD1 cannot be checked. Germline loops: CDR1 SGHTA, CDR2 FQGNSA. The CDR3 runs to 15 residues. The CDR3 reads CATPTGGYDTGELFF.

The chain recombines TRBV12-3 or TRBV12-4 with TRBJ2-2; TCRdb names TRBD2, which stays unverified in the absence of DNA. The CDR3 covers 13 residues. This chain's CDR3 is CASSPPSYRELFF.

The chain has TRBV3-1 and TRBJ1-5; as DNA is missing, the TRBD1 call by TCRdb cannot be tested. In germline, CDR1 is LGHDT, CDR2 YNNKEL (reference sequence). This CDR3 has 14 residues. The CDR3 loop reads CASSATGGNQPQHF.

The chain employs TRBV4-1 and TRBJ2-3. The CDR3 length is 14 residues. From germline, CDR1 is MGHRA and CDR2 YSYEKL. The CDR3 protein is CASLGSSSTDTQYF.

This chain joins TRBV12-3 or TRBV12-4 and TRBJ2-1; the D call from TCRdb, TRBD2, cannot be confirmed without DNA. The CDR3 sequence is 15 residues long. CDR3 loop: CASTTPGLSYNEQFF.

The chain carries TRBV28 and TRBJ1-2; TCRdb picks TRBD1, but there is no DNA to check that call. Germline V gene lookup returns CDR1 MDHEN and CDR2 SYDVKM. The CDR3 runs 14 residues. This CDR3 reads CASSFTGGALGYTF.

The chain recombines TRBV12-3 or TRBV12-4 with TRBJ2-3; the TCRdb call, TRBD2, lacks DNA for checking. CDR3 length: 16 amino acids. CDR3 region: CASSSPLAVSTDTQYF.

The chain recombines TRBV24-1 with TRBJ1-1; the D call of TRBD1 rests on TCRdb alone, since no DNA is present to check it. This CDR3 has 14 amino acids. Per germline, CDR1 KGHDR and CDR2 SFDVKD. This CDR3 reads CATSAGTGRPEAFF.

This chain joins TRBV5-5 and TRBJ1-5; TCRdb lists TRBD1, though no DNA is available to test this call. The CDR3 consists of 15 residues. Germline V gene sequence: CDR1 SGHKS, CDR2 YYEKEE (reference sequence). The CDR3 sequence: CASSLVQGWNQPQHF.

The chain is built from TRBV3-1 and TRBJ2-1; TCRdb's D call of TRBD2 is untestable without DNA. This CDR3 is 14 amino acids long. From germline, CDR1 is LGHDT and CDR2 YNNKEL (reference sequence). The CDR3 loop is CASSQATGGEEQFF.

The chain joins TRBV7-9 to TRBJ1-5; TCRdb's D gene call, TRBD1, goes unchecked for lack of DNA. CDR1 is SEHNR, CDR2 FQNEAQ, per germline (reference sequence). The CDR3 runs to 15 residues. CDR3 protein: CASSLSGGRGQPQHF.

The V and J genes are TRBV7-2 and TRBJ2-7; with no DNA, the TCRdb D assignment of TRBD2 cannot be verified. Germline V CDR1 and CDR2: SGHTA, FQGNSA. CDR3 length: 14 amino acids. CDR3 sequence reads: CVSTPGLAGKEQYF.

V gene TRBV4-3 combines with J gene TRBJ2-1; checking the TCRdb D call of TRBD2 is not possible without DNA. The V gene's germline CDR1 is LGHNA and CDR2 YSLEER. This CDR3 has 16 amino acids. CDR3 sequence reads: CASSLGLAGSYNEQFF.

The rearrangement uses TRBV20-1 and TRBJ2-1; TCRdb's D gene call, TRBD2, goes unchecked for lack of DNA. Looked up from germline, CDR1 is DFQATT and CDR2 is SNEGSKA (reference sequence). There are 11 residues in the CDR3. CDR3 residues: CSAIGGLAGFF.

This chain's CDR3 is CASSGIAQGLAEAFF. This chain uses TRBV5-1 with TRBJ1-1; with no DNA, the TCRdb D assignment of TRBD1 cannot be verified. Germline V gene sequence: CDR1 SGHRS, CDR2 YFSETQ. CDR3 length: 15 amino acids.

The V and J genes are TRBV10-3 and TRBJ1-5; TCRdb selects TRBD1, and the lack of DNA leaves this call unchecked. This CDR3 is built from 15 residues. CDR1 and CDR2 from the germline V gene are ENHRY and SYGVKD. The CDR3 spells CAISSLGQVNQPQHF.

J is TRBJ1-4 and V is TRBV7-3; TCRdb calls TRBD1, which cannot be checked without DNA. CDR1 and CDR2 (germline): SGHTA, FQGTGA. The CDR3 loop spans 13 amino acids. The CDR3: CASSWGAGEKLFF. The full variable domain, completed using reference TRBV7-3 and TRBJ1-4, is GAGVSQTPSNKVTEKGKYVELRCDPISGHTALYWYRQSLGQGPEFLIYFQGTGAADDSGLPNDRFFAVRPEGSVSTLKIQRTERGDSAVYLCASSWGAGEKLFFGSGTQLSVL.

The chain joins TRBV7-8 to TRBJ1-2; there is no DNA to check the TCRdb D call of TRBD1. The CDR3 is made up of 18 amino acids. The V gene's germline CDR1 is SGHVS and CDR2 FQNEAQ. CDR3 in amino acids: CASSQQDRAHASNYGYTF.

The chain carries TRBV19 and TRBJ2-1; as DNA is missing, the TRBD1 call by TCRdb cannot be tested. The CDR3 spans 15 residues. Germline V gene lookup returns CDR1 LNHDA and CDR2 SQIVND (reference sequence). The chain's CDR3 is CASGERGHRRNEQFF. The full variable domain, rest sourced from reference TRBV19 and TRBJ2-1, is DGGITQSPKYLFRKEGQNVTLSCEQNLNHDAMYWYRQDPGQGLRLIYYSQIVNDFQKGDIAEGYSVSREKKESFPLTVTSAQKNPTAFYLCASGERGHRRNEQFFGPGTRLTVL.